The source of this T cell receptor beta chain is a study of T cells in Graves' hyperthyroidism and ophthalmopathy. The table lists this clonotype with many counts. Amplification of TCR beta CDR3 regions used RNA as the template. TCR CDR3 underwent first-round RT-PCR with the HTBI primer set. MiXCR, run by TCRdb on the multiplex PCR reads, gives a single entry per CDR3 protein. The sample carries some 600,000 distinct CDR3 sequences, around 14% recorded once. Germline values: CDR1 SGDLS, CDR2 YYNGEE. This CDR3 has 13 amino acids. The V end lost 4 bases, the J end lost 12 bases, and 19 bases lay between the germline ends.

The V call is TRBV9, the J call TRBJ1-2; no clear D. Material for sequencing was blood. The clonotype originates from a woman younger than 45 with Graves' hyperthyroidism that later progressed to Graves' ophthalmopathy. CDR3 amino acids: CASSPDYAMRDTF. Here the CDR3 DNA reads TGTGCCAGCAGCCCTGATTACGCTATGAGGGACACCTTC.